This record concerns one TCR beta chain sequence. Its target is not known. These data come from a study of shared clonotypes between healthy human individuals. General study findings and limits: Clonotypes which were not shared had lower generation probabilities than clonotypes that all four donors shared.

Generated by immunoSEQ multiplex PCR, the TCRdb table keeps only in-frame clones and is missing some. Of about 1.1 million clones in the sample, 78% were seen once. Germline CDR1 reads SQVTM; CDR2 reads ANQGSEA. This CDR3 spans 14 amino acids. Unmatched junction bases numbered 9, after V lost 3 bases and J lost 7 bases. Healthy and HIV-negative, the adult donors had no recent acute infections or vaccinations. Splitting of CD4+ cells produced CD45RA+ naive and CD45RA-negative memory subsets. The chain employs TRBV29-1 and TRBJ2-1, with 7 bases fitting TRBD2. The source material was memory CD4+ T cells from PBMCs. The subset: CD45RA-negative fraction. The source is a man aged 18 to 29 in good health. Some clones in this sample may be carry-over from other donors' samples. The CDR3: CSVDGAVGGNEQFF. Written as DNA, the CDR3 is TGCAGCGTTGATGGAGCGGTCGGGGGGAATGAGCAGTTCTTC.